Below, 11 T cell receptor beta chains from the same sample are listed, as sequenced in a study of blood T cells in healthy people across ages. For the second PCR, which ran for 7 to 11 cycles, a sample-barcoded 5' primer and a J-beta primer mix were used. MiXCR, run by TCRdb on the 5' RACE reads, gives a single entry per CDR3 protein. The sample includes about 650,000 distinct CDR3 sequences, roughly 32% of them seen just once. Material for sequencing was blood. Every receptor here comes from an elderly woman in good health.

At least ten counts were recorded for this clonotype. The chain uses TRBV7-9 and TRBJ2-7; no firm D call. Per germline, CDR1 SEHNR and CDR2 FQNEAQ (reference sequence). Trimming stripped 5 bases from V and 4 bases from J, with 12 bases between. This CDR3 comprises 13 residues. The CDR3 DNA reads TGTGCCAGCAGCACCTTACGGGTTTACGAGCAGTACTTC. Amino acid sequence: CASSTLRVYEQYF.

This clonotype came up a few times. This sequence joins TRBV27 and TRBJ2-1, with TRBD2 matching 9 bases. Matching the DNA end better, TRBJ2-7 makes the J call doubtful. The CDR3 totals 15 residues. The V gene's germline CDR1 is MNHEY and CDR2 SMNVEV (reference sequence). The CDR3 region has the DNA TGTGCCAGTACCCAAGCGGGGGGCTCCTACAATGAGCAGTACTTC. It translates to CASTQAGGSYNEQYF.

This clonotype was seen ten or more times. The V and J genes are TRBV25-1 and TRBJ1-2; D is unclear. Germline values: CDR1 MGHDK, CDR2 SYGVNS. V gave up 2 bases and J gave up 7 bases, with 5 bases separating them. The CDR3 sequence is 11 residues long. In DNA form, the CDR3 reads TGTGCCAGCAGTGAAGCGCTTGGCTACACCTTC. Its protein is CASSEALGYTF.

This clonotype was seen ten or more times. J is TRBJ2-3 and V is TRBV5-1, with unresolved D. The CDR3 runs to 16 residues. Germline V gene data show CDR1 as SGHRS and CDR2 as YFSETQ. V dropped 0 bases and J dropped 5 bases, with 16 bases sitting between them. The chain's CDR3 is CASSLDGRQLQDTQYF. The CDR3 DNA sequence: TGCGCCAGCAGCTTGGACGGTCGGCAGCTCCAAGATACGCAGTATTTT.

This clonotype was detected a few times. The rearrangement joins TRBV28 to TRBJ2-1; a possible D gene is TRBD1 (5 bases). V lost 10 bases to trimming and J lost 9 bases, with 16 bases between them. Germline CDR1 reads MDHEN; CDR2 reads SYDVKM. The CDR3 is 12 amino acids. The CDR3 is CATRAVRSEQFF. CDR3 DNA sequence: TGTGCCACCAGGGCGGTCCGCAGTGAGCAGTTCTTC. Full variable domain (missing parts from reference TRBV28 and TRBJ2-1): DVKVTQSSRYLVKRTGEKVFLECVQDMDHENMFWYRQDPGLGLRLIYFSYDVKMKEKGDIPEGYSVSREKKERFSLILESASTNQTSMYLCATRAVRSEQFFGPGTRLTVL.

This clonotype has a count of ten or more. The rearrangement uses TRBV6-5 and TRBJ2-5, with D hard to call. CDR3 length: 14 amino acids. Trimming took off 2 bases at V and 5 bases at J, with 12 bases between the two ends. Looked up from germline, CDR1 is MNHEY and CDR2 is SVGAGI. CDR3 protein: CASSYDGPRETQYF. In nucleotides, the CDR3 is TGTGCCAGCAGTTACGACGGGCCTCGGGAGACCCAGTACTTC.

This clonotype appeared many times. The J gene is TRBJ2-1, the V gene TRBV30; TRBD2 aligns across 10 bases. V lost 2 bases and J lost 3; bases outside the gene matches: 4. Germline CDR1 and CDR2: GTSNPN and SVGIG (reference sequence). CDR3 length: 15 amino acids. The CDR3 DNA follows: TGTGCCTGGAGTTCCCTAGCGGGAGACTACAATGAGCAGTTCTTC. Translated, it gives CAWSSLAGDYNEQFF.

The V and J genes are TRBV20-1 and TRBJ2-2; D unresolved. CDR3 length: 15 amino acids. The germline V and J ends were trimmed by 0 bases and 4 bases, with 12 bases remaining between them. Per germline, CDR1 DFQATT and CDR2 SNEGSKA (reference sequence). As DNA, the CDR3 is TGCAGTGCTAGAGATTTAGCAGTGAGCACCGGGGAGCTGTTTTTT. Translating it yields CSARDLAVSTGELFF.

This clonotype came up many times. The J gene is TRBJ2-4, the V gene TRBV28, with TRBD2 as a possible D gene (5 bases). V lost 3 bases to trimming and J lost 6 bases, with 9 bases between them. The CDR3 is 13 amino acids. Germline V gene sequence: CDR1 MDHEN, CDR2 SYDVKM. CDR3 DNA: TGTGCCAGCAGTTTCGGCCGGGGAAACATTCAGTACTTC. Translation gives CASSFGRGNIQYF. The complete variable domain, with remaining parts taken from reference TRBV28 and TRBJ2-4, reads DVKVTQSSRYLVKRTGEKVFLECVQDMDHENMFWYRQDPGLGLRLIYFSYDVKMKEKGDIPEGYSVSREKKERFSLILESASTNQTSMYLCASSFGRGNIQYFGAGTRLSVL.

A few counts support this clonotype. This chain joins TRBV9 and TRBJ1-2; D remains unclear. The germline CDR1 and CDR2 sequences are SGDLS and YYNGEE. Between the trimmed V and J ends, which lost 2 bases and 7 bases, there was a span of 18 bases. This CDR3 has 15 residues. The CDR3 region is CASSVTTDDTGGYTF. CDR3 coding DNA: TGTGCCAGCAGCGTGACGACTGACGACACTGGTGGCTACACCTTC.

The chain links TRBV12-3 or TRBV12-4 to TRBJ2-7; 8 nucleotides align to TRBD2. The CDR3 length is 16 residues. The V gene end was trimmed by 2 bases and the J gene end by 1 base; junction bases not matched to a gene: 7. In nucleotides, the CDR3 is TGTGCCAGCAGTTTAAATCTGGGACTAGGGTCCTACGAGCAGTACTTC. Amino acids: CASSLNLGLGSYEQYF.